The clone carrying this TCR beta chain was detected only a few times. This entry belongs to a study of blood T cells in healthy people across ages. Primers used in a second PCR of roughly 7 to 12 cycles were a sample-barcoded 5' primer and a J-beta primer mix. A template-switch adaptor with 12 random nucleotides tagged each cDNA molecule. In TCRdb, the 5' RACE reads were re-called with MiXCR into one record per CDR3 protein. The sample shows 700,000 to 850,000 distinct CDR3 sequences, 36% of them seen only once. The germline gives CDR1 DFQATT, CDR2 SNEGSKA (reference sequence). The CDR3 runs to 15 residues. PBMCs numbering at least 6 million were isolated per sample.

Sequenced: blood. The clonotype originates from a man aged 18 to 30 in good health. V usage is TRBV20-1 and J usage is TRBJ2-5; 8 nucleotides align to TRBD1. The DNA end is a closer match to TRBJ2-7, so the J assignment may be wrong. CDR3 bases: TGCAGTGCTAGATCGACAGGGGCGCTTCGCGGCGAGCAGTACTTC. Its protein product is CSARSTGALRGEQYF.